This T cell receptor beta chain came from a study of OX40 agonist ivuxolimab in advanced cancers. Overall study: Among those enrolled, mean age was approximately 60 years (range about 23 to 90) and 70% to 85% were male. Study findings and constraints: The specificity for antigen of the expanded peripheral T cells was not determined. With doses of 0.1-3.0 mg/kg, partial responders showed among the lowest clonal expansion.

The germline gives CDR1 MRHNA, CDR2 SNTAGT. Trimming took 6 bases from V and 4 from J, leaving 11 bases between them. CDR3 length: 13 amino acids. TCRdb's table, derived via immunoSEQ multiplex PCR, lists solely in-frame clones and lacks some. The sample consists of 67,000 or so clones, about 88% of them appearing once. Concerning this clone itself: Its specificity is not known.

Sequencing used CD4+ or CD8+ T cells sorted from blood, obtained in a trial of the OX40 agonist ivuxolimab. This rearrangement joins TRBV6-4 to TRBJ2-3; D may be TRBD2 (5 bases). This TCR was sampled from an adult with an advanced solid tumor such as melanoma, head and neck, liver or kidney cancer. The CDR3 loop reads CASSPEGADTQYF. The CDR3 region has the DNA TGTGCCAGCAGCCCCGAGGGTGCAGATACGCAGTATTTT.